These 18 T cell receptor beta chains came from one sample sequenced in a study of CXCR3-negative and CXCR3-positive naive CD8 T cells (dated by TCRdb to between 2018 and 2020). No cognate antigen is known for these TCRs. The full study reports these points: TRB CDR3s from CXCR3-positive naive cells showed higher hydrophobicity (lower Kidera factor 4), lower energy, and higher strength and volume indices than CXCR3-negative naive cells.

Sequencing took place on a NextSeq 550. The Human TCR Profiling Kit (MiLaboratory) was used to make UMI-labeled 5' RACE TRB cDNA libraries. Following TCRdb reprocessing, every CDR3 protein sequence forms one entry, and DNA is not provided. This sample's table carries 5,300 or so distinct CDR3 sequences. 1.9% of the sample goes to the ten largest clones. The sequenced sample consisted of naive CXCR3+ CD8+ T cells from blood. Read against the paper, the sample's cell subset or site label means: CD45RO-CCR7+CD27+CD95- naive CD8+ T cells expressing CXCR3 (TNR3+). Receptor source: a human donor in good health. Some clones in this sample may be carry-over from other donors' samples.

V is TRBV6-6 and J is TRBJ2-5; TCRdb's D gene call, TRBD1, goes unchecked for lack of DNA. This CDR3 comprises 14 residues. Germline CDR1 MNHNY, CDR2 SVGAGI (reference sequence). This CDR3 reads CASNSWGGEETQYF.

Frequency places this clonotype as medium-sized. The chain recombines TRBV18 with TRBJ1-1; checking the TCRdb D call of TRBD1 is not possible without DNA. Germline CDR1 KGHSH, CDR2 LQKENI. The CDR3 runs to 14 residues. CDR3 in amino acids: CASSEMDRVPEAFF.

This sequence joins TRBV2 and TRBJ2-1; absent DNA, TCRdb's TRBD2 call cannot be checked. CDR3 size: 15 residues. Germline V gene data show CDR1 as SNHLY and CDR2 as FYNNEI. CDR3 protein: CASSPTSGSTNEQFF.

This clonotype ranks as medium-sized in terms of frequency. This chain connects TRBV12-3 or TRBV12-4 to TRBJ2-1; the TRBD1 assignment by TCRdb is unverifiable without DNA. The CDR3 has 15 residues. The CDR3 is CASSLGGAYDNEQFF.

The chain recombines TRBV4-1 with TRBJ1-1; TCRdb proposes TRBD1, but this gene call is untestable without DNA. CDR3 length: 14 amino acids. The germline V gene has CDR1 MGHRA and CDR2 YSYEKL. CDR3 amino acids: CASSQQDRGGEAFF.

The chain combines TRBV20-1 with TRBJ2-1. The CDR3 consists of 15 residues. Germline values: CDR1 DFQATT, CDR2 SNEGSKA (reference sequence). This CDR3 is CSAMTFDSSYNEQFF.

This clonotype is classed as medium-sized (0.01 to 0.1%) by frequency. V is TRBV7-2 and J is TRBJ2-5. Germline lookup yields CDR1 SGHTA and CDR2 FQGNSA. This CDR3 comprises 13 residues. The CDR3 sequence is CASSLVLGETQYF.

This clonotype is called medium-sized (0.01 to 0.1%) based on its frequency. This chain connects TRBV11-2 to TRBJ2-3; TCRdb reports TRBD2, a call that lacks DNA to check it against. This CDR3 comprises 17 residues. Per the germline V gene, CDR1 is SGHAT and CDR2 is FQNNGV. This CDR3 is CASSLDPQREIPDTQYF.

This clonotype is labeled medium-sized (0.01 to 0.1%) based on frequency. The chain carries TRBV20-1 and TRBJ1-2; TCRdb names TRBD1, which stays unverified in the absence of DNA. Germline CDR1 reads DFQATT; CDR2 reads SNEGSKA (reference sequence). The CDR3 covers 19 residues. CDR3: CSARDETIPHQGTYYGYTF.

In terms of frequency, this clonotype is medium-sized. The gene calls are TRBV4-3 and TRBJ1-2; TCRdb indicates TRBD1, and absent DNA this call remains unverified. Germline values: CDR1 LGHNA, CDR2 YSLEER. This CDR3 contains 15 residues. The CDR3: CASSQGHGPEYGYTF.

This sequence joins TRBV9 and TRBJ1-1; TCRdb reports TRBD1, a call that lacks DNA to check it against. CDR3 length: 12 residues. CDR1 SGDLS and CDR2 YYNGEE come from the germline V gene. The CDR3 sequence is CASSVGGTEAFF.

The V and J genes are TRBV2 and TRBJ2-7; TCRdb's assignment of TRBD1 cannot be checked, as there is no DNA. Per germline, CDR1 SNHLY and CDR2 FYNNEI. The CDR3 extends over 14 amino acids. CDR3 sequence: CASSPQGARYEQYF.

The chain uses TRBV6-2 or TRBV6-3 and TRBJ1-5; without DNA, the TCRdb call of TRBD1 cannot be checked. The CDR3 contains 16 residues. CDR1 is MNHEY and CDR2 is SVGEGT in the germline V gene. CDR3 amino acids: CASSYSAGISNQPQHF.

The chain has TRBV4-3 and TRBJ2-7. CDR1 is LGHNA, CDR2 YSLEER, per germline. The CDR3 totals 16 residues. The CDR3 sequence: CASSQDLGGMTYEQYF.

This clonotype counts as medium-sized by frequency. The CDR3 loop reads CATSRGRSYEQYF. The chain employs TRBV15 and TRBJ2-7. CDR1 is LNHNV and CDR2 is YYDKDF in the germline V gene (reference sequence). The CDR3 length is 13 residues. The whole variable domain, filled in from reference TRBV15 and TRBJ2-7, reads DAMVIQNPRYQVTQFGKPVTLSCSQTLNHNVMYWYQQKSSQAPKLLFHYYDKDFNNEADTPDNFQSRRPNTSFCFLDIRSPGLGDTAMYLCATSRGRSYEQYFGPGTRLTVT.

This clonotype is labeled medium-sized based on frequency. The genes are TRBV13 and TRBJ2-1; TCRdb gives TRBD1 as the D gene, but with no DNA this cannot be confirmed. The CDR3 length is 16 residues. Germline-derived CDR1 and CDR2 are PRHDT and FYEKMQ (reference sequence). This CDR3 reads CASSARDPEAYNEQFF.

Its frequency marks this clonotype as medium-sized (0.01 to 0.1%). The rearrangement uses TRBV5-1 and TRBJ1-1. The CDR3 totals 15 residues. Germline V gives CDR1 SGHRS, CDR2 YFSETQ. CDR3 loop: CASSLVLGMNTEAFF.

This clonotype is deemed medium-sized by its frequency. The rearrangement joins TRBV21-1 to TRBJ2-7. TRBV21-1 is annotated as a pseudogene. This CDR3 has 13 amino acids. CDR3 region: CASSTLGPYEQYF.